This T cell receptor beta chain was obtained from a study of siplizumab effects on memory and regulatory T cells. Assay used: immunoSEQ multiplex PCR; TCRdb lists only in-frame clones, some missing. The data contain 45,000 to 60,000 clones, over 75% of them singletons. This TCR came from a human donor in good health. Sample: naive CD8+ T cells sorted from blood.

As DNA, the CDR3 is TGCGCCAGCAGTCAACCAAAGGGGTCCGGAAATGAAAAACTGTTTTTT. This encodes CASSQPKGSGNEKLFF. This chain joins TRBV23-1 and TRBJ1-4; D might be TRBD1 (5 bases). TRBV23-1 is placed among ORFs of uncertain function. The CDR3 is 16 amino acids. V dropped 2 bases and J dropped 5 bases, with 15 bases sitting between them.